This TCR beta chain is drawn from a study of vaccination and CD4 T cells after COVID-19. Overall study: Drawing of post-COVID samples took place a median roughly 95 days after diagnosis (range 35 to 161). Post-vaccination specimens were collected at a median of roughly 68 days following dose two (range 14 to 241). Findings and caveats of the study: No early post-infection timepoints were studied, and convalescent patients studied were relatively few.

CDR1 SQVTM and CDR2 ANQGSEA come from the germline V gene. The CDR3 length is 15 residues. With respect to this clonotype: The antigen remains unidentified. Sequence at one end of the junction differs from germline and may be a read error.

Treatment given: approximately nine-day PBMC culture with coronavirus spike peptide pools or control peptides (ViraFEST assay). Oncomine TCR Beta short-read sequencing was applied to DNA from cultured CD4+ T cells. It was from cultured CD4+ T cells that genomic DNA was extracted. TCRdb re-called the PCR reads through MiXCR, storing one row per CDR3 protein. The sample lists 15,000 to 20,000 distinct CDR3 sequences; roughly 60% were seen once. The clonotype originates from a human donor who had recovered from COVID-19. The sample consisted of CD4+ T cells from blood, cultured in vitro. This chain uses TRBV29-1 with TRBJ1-6; D is unclear. CDR3 nucleotides: TGCAGCGTCGCGGTTCGGAGCTCCTATGATTCACCCCTCCACTTT. This translates into CSVAVRSSYDSPLHF.